Following are 5 T cell receptor beta chains from one sample sequenced in a study of regulatory T cells in long-lasting Graves disease. CDR3 regions were amplified by Arm-PCR using iRepertoire HTBI primers to build TCR beta libraries. One entry per CDR3 protein results from TCRdb running MiXCR on the multiplex PCR reads. The data contain about 500,000 distinct CDR3 sequences, approximately 12% of them singletons. The time point denotes: newly diagnosed GD, antithyroid drugs for less than 3 months. Making the TCR library involved RNA that had been extracted from PBMCs. The same data also went into a second study, on T cells in Graves' hyperthyroidism and ophthalmopathy.

The sequenced sample was peripheral blood mononuclear cells (PBMCs), obtained at new diagnosis, from a patient treated with antithyroid drugs. The receptor set was obtained from a woman between 25 and 40 years old with Graves disease.

This chain uses TRBV19 with TRBJ1-5; D unresolved. This CDR3 region has 15 residues. V dropped 5 bases and J dropped 5 bases, with 16 bases sitting between them. CDR1 and CDR2 from the germline V gene are LNHDA and SQIVND (reference sequence). The DNA for the CDR3 is TGTGCCAGTAGTCCGCGACGGGAAGAGGATCAGCCCCAGCATTTT. It translates to CASSPRREEDQPQHF.

This chain connects TRBV10-3 to TRBJ2-1, with 8 bases fitting TRBD2. This CDR3 contains 15 residues. CDR1 is ENHRY, CDR2 SYGVKD, per germline. V trimming: 6 bases; J trimming: 0 bases; junction bases outside the gene matches: 4. CDR3 in DNA: TGTGCCATCAGGGAGCGGGGGAGCTCCTACAATGAGCAGTTCTTC. Translation gives CAIRERGSSYNEQFF.

This clonotype was detected only a few times. The V and J genes are TRBV28 and TRBJ2-7; the D is unclear. Germline V lookup: CDR1 MDHEN, CDR2 SYDVKM. Trimming took 3 bases from V and 3 from J, leaving 15 bases between them. The length of the CDR3 is 15 residues. CDR3 sequence: CASSLARVVYYEQYF. In nucleotides, the CDR3 is TGTGCCAGCAGTTTGGCCAGAGTAGTTTACTACGAGCAGTACTTC. The entire variable domain, with the rest obtained from reference TRBV28 and TRBJ2-7, is as follows: DVKVTQSSRYLVKRTGEKVFLECVQDMDHENMFWYRQDPGLGLRLIYFSYDVKMKEKGDIPEGYSVSREKKERFSLILESASTNQTSMYLCASSLARVVYYEQYFGPGTRLTVT.

Notes on this clonotype: Sequence at one end of the junction differs from germline and may be a read error. This chain joins TRBV27 and TRBJ1-5; no clear D. CDR1 and CDR2 (germline): MNHEY, SMNVEV (reference sequence). The CDR3 runs to 14 residues. The CDR3 nucleotides read TGTGCCAGCGGCCCAGGACGGGTCAGTCAGTCCCAGCATTTT. This translates into CASGPGRVSQSQHF.

This clonotype has at least ten counts. The chain uses TRBV12-3 or TRBV12-4 and TRBJ2-1; D is unresolved. Trimming shortened V by 7 bases and J by 6 bases, and 7 bases separated the two germline ends. This CDR3 has 11 residues. The CDR3, as DNA: TGTGCCAGCACTACTTCCAATGAGCAGTTCTTC. This codes for CASTTSNEQFF.